This T cell receptor beta chain was sequenced during a study of blood T cell repertoires in COVID-19. Study in general: PBMCs, B-cell-depleted T cells, or T cells provided the cDNA or gDNA that made up the material.

In Seattle, patients joined the study during active infection and were tracked longitudinally. Here immunoSEQ multiplex PCR was the method, and the copy in TCRdb shows in-frame clones only, minus some. Among roughly 120,000 clones listed, approximately 85% were seen once. The V gene's germline CDR1 is LNHDA and CDR2 SQIVND (reference sequence). The CDR3 spans 14 residues. V was pared by 5 bases and J by 3 bases, with 14 bases between. Sequencing input: peripheral blood. This clonotype was obtained from a woman older than 75 with COVID-19, enrolled during active disease. The chain links TRBV19 to TRBJ2-7, with D possibly being TRBD2 (6 bases). The CDR3 bases are TGTGCCAGTAGTCCAAAGACTAGTTTCTACGAGCAGTACTTC. Translated: CASSPKTSFYEQYF.